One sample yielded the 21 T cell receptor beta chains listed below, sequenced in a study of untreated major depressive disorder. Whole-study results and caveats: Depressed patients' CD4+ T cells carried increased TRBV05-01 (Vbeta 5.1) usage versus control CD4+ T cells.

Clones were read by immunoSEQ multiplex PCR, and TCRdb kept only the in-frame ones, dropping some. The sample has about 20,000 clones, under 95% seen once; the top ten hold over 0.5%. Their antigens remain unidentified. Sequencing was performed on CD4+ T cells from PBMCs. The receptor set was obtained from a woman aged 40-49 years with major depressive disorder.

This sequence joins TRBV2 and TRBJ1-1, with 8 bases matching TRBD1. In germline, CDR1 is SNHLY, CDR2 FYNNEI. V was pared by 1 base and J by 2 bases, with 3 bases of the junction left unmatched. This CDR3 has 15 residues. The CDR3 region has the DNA TGTGCCAGCAGTGAAGAGGGACAGGCTAACACTGAAGCTTTCTTT. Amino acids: CASSEEGQANTEAFF.

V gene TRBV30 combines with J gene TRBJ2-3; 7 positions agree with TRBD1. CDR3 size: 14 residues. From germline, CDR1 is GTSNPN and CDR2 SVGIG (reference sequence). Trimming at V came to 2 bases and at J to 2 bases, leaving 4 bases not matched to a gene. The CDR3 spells CAWSRDSYTDTQYF. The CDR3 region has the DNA TGTGCCTGGAGTCGGGACAGTTACACAGATACGCAGTATTTT. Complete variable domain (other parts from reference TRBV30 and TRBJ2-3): SQTIHQWPATLVQPVGSPLSLECTVEGTSNPNLYWYRQAAGRGLQLLFYSVGIGQISSEVPQNLSASRPQDRQFILSSKKLLLSDSGFYLCAWSRDSYTDTQYFGPGTRLTVL.

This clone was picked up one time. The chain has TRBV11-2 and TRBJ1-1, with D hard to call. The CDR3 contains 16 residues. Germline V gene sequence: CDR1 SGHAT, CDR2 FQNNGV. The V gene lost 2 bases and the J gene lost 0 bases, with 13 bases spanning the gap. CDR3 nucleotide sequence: TGTGCCAGCAGCTTAATAATCCGGCAGCTGAACACTGAAGCTTTCTTT. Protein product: CASSLIIRQLNTEAFF. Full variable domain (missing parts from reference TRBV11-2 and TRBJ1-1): EAGVAQSPRYKIIEKRQSVAFWCNPISGHATLYWYQQILGQGPKLLIQFQNNGVVDDSQLPKDRFSAERLKGVDSTLKIQPAKLEDSAVYLCASSLIIRQLNTEAFFGQGTRLTVV.

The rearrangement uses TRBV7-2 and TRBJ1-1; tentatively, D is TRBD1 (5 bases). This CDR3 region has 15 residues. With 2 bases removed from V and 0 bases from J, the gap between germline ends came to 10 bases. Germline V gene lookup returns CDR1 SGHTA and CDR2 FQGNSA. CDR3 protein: CASSLPLTVNTEAFF. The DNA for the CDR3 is TGTGCCAGCAGCTTACCATTGACAGTGAACACTGAAGCTTTCTTT.

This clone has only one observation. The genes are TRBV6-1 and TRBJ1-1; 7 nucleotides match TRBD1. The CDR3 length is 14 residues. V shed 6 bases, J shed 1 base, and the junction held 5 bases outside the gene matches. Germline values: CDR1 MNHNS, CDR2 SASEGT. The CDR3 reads CASRFGTANTEAFF. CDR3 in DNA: TGTGCCAGCAGATTCGGGACAGCGAACACTGAAGCTTTCTTT.

CDR3 DNA sequence: TGTGCCAGCAGCTTAGGCCTTGGGGACTCTTTAGATACGCAGTATTTT. This translates into CASSLGLGDSLDTQYF. The chain uses TRBV13 and TRBJ2-3; maybe TRBD2 (6 bases). Germline V gene lookup returns CDR1 PRHDT and CDR2 FYEKMQ (reference sequence). Trimming left V 0 bases short and J 5 bases short, with 15 bases between. The CDR3 covers 16 residues.

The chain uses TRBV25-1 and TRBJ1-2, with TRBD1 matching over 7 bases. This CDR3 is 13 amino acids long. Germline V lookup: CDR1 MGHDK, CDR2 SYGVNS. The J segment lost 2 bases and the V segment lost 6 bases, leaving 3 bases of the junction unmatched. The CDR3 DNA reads TGTGCCAGCAGCCGGGACAGCAACTATGGCTACACCTTC. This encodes CASSRDSNYGYTF.

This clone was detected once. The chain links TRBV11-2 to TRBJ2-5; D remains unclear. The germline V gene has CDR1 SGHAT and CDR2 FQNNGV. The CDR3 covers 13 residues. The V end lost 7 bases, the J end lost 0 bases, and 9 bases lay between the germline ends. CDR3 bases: TGTGCCAGCACCCCGACGAACCAAGAGACCCAGTACTTC. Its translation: CASTPTNQETQYF.

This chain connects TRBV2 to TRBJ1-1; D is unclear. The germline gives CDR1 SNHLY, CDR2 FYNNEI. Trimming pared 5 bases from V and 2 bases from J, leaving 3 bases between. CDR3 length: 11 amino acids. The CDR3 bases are TGTGCCAGCAGTACTAACACTGAAGCTTTCTTT. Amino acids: CASSTNTEAFF.

The DNA of the CDR3 is TGTGCCAGCAGTCGGAACATGAACACTGAAGCTTTCTTT. Encoded protein: CASSRNMNTEAFF. This rearrangement joins TRBV2 to TRBJ1-1; D unclear. Germline CDR1 and CDR2: SNHLY and FYNNEI. This CDR3 comprises 13 residues. V lost 5 bases to trimming and J lost 0 bases, with 7 bases between them.

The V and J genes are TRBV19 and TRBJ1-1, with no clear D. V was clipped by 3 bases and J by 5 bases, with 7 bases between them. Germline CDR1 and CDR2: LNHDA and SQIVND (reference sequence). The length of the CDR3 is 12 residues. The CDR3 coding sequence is TGTGCCAGTAGTATGGTGAGGACTGAAGCTTTCTTT. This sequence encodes CASSMVRTEAFF.

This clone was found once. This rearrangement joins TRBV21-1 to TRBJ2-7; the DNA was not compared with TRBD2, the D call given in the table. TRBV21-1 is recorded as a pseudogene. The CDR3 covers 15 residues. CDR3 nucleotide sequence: TGTGCCAGCAGCAAAAGGGGACTAGCGGACTACGAGCAGTACGTC. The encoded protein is CASSKRGLADYEQYV.

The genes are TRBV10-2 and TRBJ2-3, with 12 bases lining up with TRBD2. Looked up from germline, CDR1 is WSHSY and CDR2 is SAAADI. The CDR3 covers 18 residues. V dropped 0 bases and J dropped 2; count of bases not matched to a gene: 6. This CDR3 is CASSESKTSGSFTDTQYF. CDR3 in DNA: TGCGCCAGCAGTGAGTCAAAGACTAGCGGGAGCTTCACAGATACGCAGTATTTT.

As DNA, the CDR3 is TGTGCCAGTTTCACCGGGACACTTTACACTGAAGCTTTCTTT. Residues: CASFTGTLYTEAFF. The chain carries TRBV19 and TRBJ1-1; TRBD1 is a possible D gene (6 bases). The V and J ends lost 8 bases and 3 bases respectively, with 16 bases between them. Germline lookup yields CDR1 LNHDA and CDR2 SQIVND (reference sequence). CDR3 length equals 14 residues.

The CDR3 bases are TGTGCCAGTAGTATCCAGGGGCGCCTTACCTATGGCTACACCTTC. Translation: CASSIQGRLTYGYTF. V is TRBV19 and J is TRBJ1-2; D may be TRBD1 (6 bases). This CDR3 is 15 amino acids long. Trimming removed 3 bases from V and 4 bases from J, with 15 bases in between. Germline CDR1 and CDR2: LNHDA and SQIVND (reference sequence).

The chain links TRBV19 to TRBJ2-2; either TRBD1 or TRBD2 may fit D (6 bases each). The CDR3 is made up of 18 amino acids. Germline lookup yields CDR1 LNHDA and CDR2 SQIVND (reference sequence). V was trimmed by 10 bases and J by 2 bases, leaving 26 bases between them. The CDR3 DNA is TGTGCCACCCTGGCGTGGACAGTCGGGGGTCATAACACCGGGGAGCTGTTTTTT. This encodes CATLAWTVGGHNTGELFF.

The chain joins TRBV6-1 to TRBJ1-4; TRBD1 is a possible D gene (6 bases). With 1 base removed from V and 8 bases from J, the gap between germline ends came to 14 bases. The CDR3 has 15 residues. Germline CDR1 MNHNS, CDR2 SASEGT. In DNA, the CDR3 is TGTGCCAGCAGTGAAGTTGGGGGGGGCTGGGAAAAACTGTTTTTT. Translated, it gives CASSEVGGGWEKLFF.

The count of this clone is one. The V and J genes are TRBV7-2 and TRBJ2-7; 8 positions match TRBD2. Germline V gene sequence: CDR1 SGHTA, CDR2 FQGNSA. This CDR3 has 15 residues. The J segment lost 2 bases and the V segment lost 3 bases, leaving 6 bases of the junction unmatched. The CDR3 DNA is TGTGCCAGCAGCTTCTTGACTAGCGCGGCCTACGAGCAGTACTTC. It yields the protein CASSFLTSAAYEQYF.

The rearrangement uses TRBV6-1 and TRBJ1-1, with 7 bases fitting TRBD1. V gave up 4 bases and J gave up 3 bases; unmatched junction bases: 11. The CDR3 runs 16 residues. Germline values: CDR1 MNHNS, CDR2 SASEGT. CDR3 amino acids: CASSGGRGNWDTEAFF. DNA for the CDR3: TGTGCCAGCAGTGGCGGCAGGGGGAACTGGGACACTGAAGCTTTCTTT.

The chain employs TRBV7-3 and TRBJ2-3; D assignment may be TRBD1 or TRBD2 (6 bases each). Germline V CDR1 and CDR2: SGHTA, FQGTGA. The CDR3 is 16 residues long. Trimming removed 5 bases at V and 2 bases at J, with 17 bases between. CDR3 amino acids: CASSPGGRGYTDTQYF. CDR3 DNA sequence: TGTGCCAGCAGCCCCGGGGGCAGGGGCTACACAGATACGCAGTATTTT. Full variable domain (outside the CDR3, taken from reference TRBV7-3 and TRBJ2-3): GAGVSQTPSNKVTEKGKYVELRCDPISGHTALYWYRQSLGQGPEFLIYFQGTGAADDSGLPNDRFFAVRPEGSVSTLKIQRTERGDSAVYLCASSPGGRGYTDTQYFGPGTRLTVL.

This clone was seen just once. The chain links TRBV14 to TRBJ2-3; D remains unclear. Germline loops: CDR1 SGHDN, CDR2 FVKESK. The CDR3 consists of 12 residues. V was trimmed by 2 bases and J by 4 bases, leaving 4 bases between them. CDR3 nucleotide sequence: TGTGCCAGCAGCCAAATATCAGATACGCAGTATTTT. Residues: CASSQISDTQYF.